The 30 T cell receptor beta chains given below trace back to one sample, sequenced in a study of CD8 T cells in ankylosing spondylitis. TCRdb reprocessed the 5' RACE reads with MiXCR, giving one entry per CDR3 protein. This sample has about 800,000 distinct CDR3 sequences, with 12% found just once. No antigen is known for these receptors. Findings and caveats of the study: It appeared that ankylosing spondylitis blood was characterized by a TCR beta motif of several highly homologous variants.

The sample comprised blood, either unsorted or a sorted T cell fraction (not recorded which). The receptors originated from a male donor with ankylosing spondylitis.

The chain combines TRBV10-3 with TRBJ2-1; either TRBD1 or TRBD2 may supply D (5 bases each). The V end was cut by 6 bases, the J end by 2 bases, with 17 bases between. Germline V gene sequence: CDR1 ENHRY, CDR2 SYGVKD. The length of the CDR3 is 16 residues. The CDR3 loop is CAIRGSLGETYNEQFF. For the CDR3, the DNA is TGTGCCATCAGGGGGAGTCTGGGGGAAACCTACAATGAGCAGTTCTTC.

This clonotype was detected ten times or more. This chain connects TRBV6-5 to TRBJ1-2, with TRBD1 identical over 7 bases. Germline loops: CDR1 MNHEY, CDR2 SVGAGI. With 1 base clipped from V and 7 bases from J, the junction kept 6 bases outside the gene matches. The CDR3 spans 14 residues. The CDR3 nucleotides read TGTGCCAGCAGTTACTTAAGGGGGCGCAGTGGCTACACCTTC. It specifies CASSYLRGRSGYTF.

The chain uses TRBV20-1 and TRBJ2-1; D possibly corresponds to TRBD2 (6 bases). CDR3 length equals 16 residues. Trimming stripped 6 bases from V and 3 bases from J, with 21 bases between. CDR1 is DFQATT, CDR2 SNEGSKA, per germline (reference sequence). As DNA, the CDR3 is TGCAGTGCCCCACGACTGTGGCGGGGAAACTACAATGAGCAGTTCTTC. Protein: CSAPRLWRGNYNEQFF.

Comments on this clonotype: The junction departs from the called germline gene at one end, perhaps through a read error. CDR3 bases: TGTGCTAGCAGCCCTTTACAGGGGACTGGGGCCAACGTCCTGACTTTC. This codes for CASSPLQGTGANVLTF. The V gene is TRBV7-7, the J gene TRBJ2-6; 7 nucleotides line up with TRBD1. CDR3 length equals 16 residues. Germline V gene lookup returns CDR1 SSHAT and CDR2 FNYEAQ (reference sequence).

This clonotype was observed a few times. The chain joins TRBV20-1 to TRBJ2-1, with 15 positions matching TRBD2. V gave up 1 base and J gave up 7 bases; unmatched junction bases: 2. Per the germline V gene, CDR1 is DFQATT and CDR2 is SNEGSKA (reference sequence). The CDR3 sequence is 15 residues long. The CDR3 protein is CSARAGTSGRNEQFF. CDR3 nucleotides: TGCAGTGCTAGAGCCGGGACTAGCGGGAGGAATGAGCAGTTCTTC.

This clonotype was seen many times. The V and J genes are TRBV20-1 and TRBJ2-1; no clear D gene. Germline lookup yields CDR1 DFQATT and CDR2 SNEGSKA (reference sequence). This CDR3 is built from 10 residues. Deletions cut 8 bases from V and 9 bases from J, with 11 bases between. The CDR3 protein is CSSGEREQFF. CDR3 sequence (DNA): TGCAGTTCTGGGGAACGTGAGCAGTTCTTC.

There are a few counts of this clonotype. The genes are TRBV7-2 and TRBJ2-1; D gene ambiguous. Germline CDR1 reads SGHTA; CDR2 reads FQGNSA. Trimming removed 3 bases at V and 9 bases at J, with 18 bases between. The CDR3 is 15 amino acids. The CDR3 DNA reads as TGTGCCAGCAGCTTCACACTTCCGAGGTATTCTGAGCAGTTCTTC. It codes for CASSFTLPRYSEQFF.

The V call is TRBV5-1, the J call TRBJ2-5; 9 bases are shared with TRBD2. V lost 0 bases, J lost 4 bases, and 13 bases stayed unmatched. The CDR3 extends over 18 amino acids. The germline V gene has CDR1 SGHRS and CDR2 YFSETQ. The CDR3 nucleotides are TGCGCCAGCAGCTTGGCCGGGGCTAGCGGGGATCTTCGAGAGACCCAGTACTTC. Translating it yields CASSLAGASGDLRETQYF.

This clonotype was found a few times. This chain connects TRBV5-1 to TRBJ2-1; D possibly corresponds to TRBD2 (6 bases). This CDR3 has 16 residues. V shed 1 base and J shed 4 bases, with 15 bases lying between them. The germline V gene has CDR1 SGHRS and CDR2 YFSETQ. CDR3 region: CASSLSIGTAYNEQFF. The CDR3 nucleotides are TGCGCCAGCAGCTTGTCCATCGGGACTGCTTACAATGAGCAGTTCTTC.

This clonotype was seen repeatedly, ten times or more. V gene TRBV11-2 combines with J gene TRBJ2-7; maybe TRBD2 (7 bases). Germline assignment: CDR1 SGHAT and CDR2 FQNNGV. The ends were cut back, 4 bases at V and 4 bases at J, with 26 bases in the middle. This CDR3 is 18 amino acids long. The CDR3 reads CASSSTGGLGALAYEQYF. CDR3 in DNA: TGTGCCAGCAGCTCGACGGGGGGCTTAGGGGCTCTCGCGTACGAGCAGTACTTC.

This clonotype showed up many times. The V call is TRBV5-1, the J call TRBJ1-2; a possible D gene is TRBD1 (5 bases). The CDR3 loop spans 15 amino acids. Trimming cost V 6 bases and J 3 bases, with 18 bases left between them. The germline CDR1 and CDR2 sequences are SGHRS and YFSETQ. In DNA, the CDR3 is TGCGCCAGCAACCTATCCAGCAGGGTTGACTATGGCTACACCTTC. This encodes CASNLSSRVDYGYTF.

The chain is built from TRBV28 and TRBJ1-1; 7 nucleotides align to TRBD1. The J segment lost 7 bases and the V segment lost 4 bases, leaving 9 bases of the junction unmatched. Germline V CDR1 and CDR2: MDHEN, SYDVKM. The CDR3 is made up of 14 amino acids. In DNA, the CDR3 is TGTGCCAGCAGTTCAACCGGGACAGCTTATGAAGCTTTCTTT. It codes for CASSSTGTAYEAFF.

This clonotype came up a few times. The chain is built from TRBV5-1 and TRBJ1-1, with a possible D match to TRBD1 (6 bases). This CDR3 spans 13 amino acids. CDR1 and CDR2 (germline): SGHRS, YFSETQ. Between the trimmed V and J ends, which lost 6 bases and 3 bases, there was a span of 12 bases. Here the CDR3 DNA reads TGCGCCAGCACATCAGGGGCGGACACTGAAGCTTTCTTT. Translated, it gives CASTSGADTEAFF.

The chain is built from TRBV5-1 and TRBJ2-1; 9 bases align to TRBD2. The CDR3 extends over 16 amino acids. Germline trimming cut 0 bases from V and 2 bases from J; bases unmatched to any gene: 3. Germline V gene lookup returns CDR1 SGHRS and CDR2 YFSETQ. CDR3 nucleotide sequence: TGCGCCAGCAGCTTGGATAGCGGGGGAGCCTACAATGAGCAGTTCTTC. This gives the protein CASSLDSGGAYNEQFF. The full variable domain, in which reference TRBV5-1 and TRBJ2-1 provide the parts outside the CDR3, is KAGVTQTPRYLIKTRGQQVTLSCSPISGHRSVSWYQQTPGQGLQFLFEYFSETQRNKGNFPGRFSGRQFSNSRSEMNVSTLELGDSALYLCASSLDSGGAYNEQFFGPGTRLTVL.

This clonotype has just a few counts. The chain recombines TRBV5-6 with TRBJ2-5, with D unclear. The length of the CDR3 is 13 residues. Germline CDR1 SGHDT, CDR2 YYEEEE. V lost 4 bases and J 5 bases, leaving 12 bases between the germline ends. CDR3 in amino acids: CASSLGFVETQYF. In nucleotides, the CDR3 is TGTGCCAGCAGCCTGGGCTTCGTGGAGACCCAGTACTTC.

The chain employs TRBV20-1 and TRBJ1-2; D ambiguous. In germline, CDR1 is DFQATT, CDR2 SNEGSKA (reference sequence). The V and J ends lost 2 bases and 0 bases respectively, with 7 bases between them. CDR3 size: 13 residues. The CDR3 loop is CSARFATNYGYTF. The CDR3 DNA follows: TGCAGTGCTAGATTCGCAACTAACTATGGCTACACCTTC.

Only a few counts were recorded for this clonotype. The chain uses TRBV10-3 and TRBJ1-4; D ambiguous. The CDR3 has 16 residues. From germline, CDR1 is ENHRY and CDR2 SYGVKD. Trimming removed 6 bases from V and 0 bases from J, with 14 bases in between. The CDR3 reads CAIRPGPTATNEKLFF. In nucleotides, the CDR3 is TGTGCCATCAGACCGGGCCCTACTGCAACTAATGAAAAACTGTTTTTT.

This clonotype appeared a few times. The chain uses TRBV5-1 and TRBJ2-3; 7 bases match TRBD2. The V gene's germline CDR1 is SGHRS and CDR2 YFSETQ. V lost 4 bases, J lost 0 bases, and 11 bases stayed unmatched. The CDR3 extends over 17 amino acids. CDR3 loop: CASSGFLAGESTDTQYF. The CDR3 DNA is TGCGCCAGCAGCGGCTTTCTGGCGGGAGAGAGCACAGATACGCAGTATTTT. The variable domain in full, completed from reference TRBV5-1 and TRBJ2-3, reads KAGVTQTPRYLIKTRGQQVTLSCSPISGHRSVSWYQQTPGQGLQFLFEYFSETQRNKGNFPGRFSGRQFSNSRSEMNVSTLELGDSALYLCASSGFLAGESTDTQYFGPGTRLTVL.

This clonotype occurred a few times. The chain combines TRBV28 with TRBJ2-7, with 11 bases that match TRBD2. Trimming cost V 5 bases and J 2 bases; bases outside gene matches: 5. Looked up from germline, CDR1 is MDHEN and CDR2 is SYDVKM. The CDR3 has 15 residues. CDR3 bases: TGTGCCAGCAGTCAACCGGGACTAGCGGCCTACGAGCAGTACTTC. Translating gives CASSQPGLAAYEQYF.

The table lists this clonotype with a few counts. The chain links TRBV10-1 to TRBJ2-2, with no clear D. The CDR3 has 16 residues. V lost 4 bases and J 4 bases, leaving 16 bases between the germline ends. Germline values: CDR1 WNHNN, CDR2 SYGVQD (reference sequence). CDR3 loop: CASSGLSYWGTGELFF. CDR3 sequence (DNA): TGCGCCAGCAGTGGGCTTAGCTATTGGGGCACCGGGGAGCTGTTTTTT.

This clonotype has a count of ten or more. The chain carries TRBV5-1 and TRBJ2-3; TRBD2 aligns across 11 bases. The CDR3 contains 14 residues. The V segment lost 4 bases and the J segment 5 bases; nucleotides outside the gene matches: 3. The germline gives CDR1 SGHRS, CDR2 YFSETQ. The chain's CDR3 is CASSIGTSGDTQYF. Written as DNA, the CDR3 is TGCGCCAGCAGCATCGGGACTAGCGGAGATACGCAGTATTTT.

The chain recombines TRBV20-1 with TRBJ2-5; 8 bases are a match to TRBD2. Trimming cost V 2 bases and J 9 bases; bases outside gene matches: 2. Germline CDR1 DFQATT, CDR2 SNEGSKA (reference sequence). The CDR3 spans 11 residues. The DNA of the CDR3 is TGCAGTGCTAGACCGGGGGGGTCCCAGTACTTC. Its protein is CSARPGGSQYF.

The table lists this clonotype with many counts. V and J are TRBV12-3 or TRBV12-4 and TRBJ1-1, with TRBD1 identical over 7 bases. The CDR3 runs 16 residues. Trimming cost V 3 bases and J 4 bases; bases outside gene matches: 11. In nucleotides, the CDR3 is TGTGCCAGCAGTTTCCATGACAGGGATGGTTTCACTGAAGCTTTCTTT. The encoded protein is CASSFHDRDGFTEAFF.

V gene TRBV7-2 combines with J gene TRBJ2-3; D gene ambiguous. Germline V gives CDR1 SGHTA, CDR2 FQGNSA. Trimming cost V 5 bases and J 2 bases, with 14 bases left between them. This CDR3 region has 15 residues. CDR3 DNA: TGTGCCAGCAGCGTAACGTTCAGAAACACAGATACGCAGTATTTT. Residues: CASSVTFRNTDTQYF.

This clonotype was recorded many times. CDR3 loop: CSARGRGASYNEQFF. CDR3 nucleotide sequence: TGCAGTGCTAGAGGGCGGGGGGCTTCCTACAATGAGCAGTTCTTC. The rearrangement uses TRBV20-1 and TRBJ2-1; 8 bases fit TRBD2. CDR3 length: 15 residues. V was pared by 1 base and J by 1 base, with 3 bases of the junction left unmatched. The germline V gene has CDR1 DFQATT and CDR2 SNEGSKA (reference sequence).

J is TRBJ2-5 and V is TRBV7-9; 8 bases align to TRBD1. There are 16 residues in the CDR3. J lost 0 bases, V lost 4 bases, and 7 bases had no gene match. Germline CDR1 reads SEHNR; CDR2 reads FQNEAQ (reference sequence). The CDR3 is CASSSTRTGYQETQYF. The CDR3 DNA reads TGTGCCAGCAGCTCCACAAGGACAGGGTACCAAGAGACCCAGTACTTC.

This clonotype occurred a few times. The chain joins TRBV20-1 to TRBJ2-7; 9 nucleotides match TRBD1. The CDR3 runs 13 residues. The trim removed 6 bases at V and 3 bases at J, leaving 6 bases unmatched. Germline V lookup: CDR1 DFQATT, CDR2 SNEGSKA (reference sequence). The CDR3 DNA sequence: TGCAGTGCGACCGGACAGGGGAACTACGAGCAGTACTTC. Protein sequence: CSATGQGNYEQYF.

This clonotype has at least ten counts. V is TRBV29-1 and J is TRBJ2-3; maybe TRBD1 (6 bases). CDR3 length: 11 amino acids. The V and J ends lost 7 bases and 6 bases respectively, with 11 bases between them. Per the germline V gene, CDR1 is SQVTM and CDR2 is ANQGSEA. CDR3: CSGQDLDTQYF. The CDR3 DNA is TGCAGCGGACAGGATTTGGATACGCAGTATTTT.

The genes are TRBV6-2 or TRBV6-3 and TRBJ2-1; D is uncertain. This CDR3 is 13 amino acids long. The V gene's germline CDR1 is MNHEY and CDR2 SVGEGT. V shed 4 bases and J shed 6 bases, with 10 bases lying between them. The CDR3 sequence is CASSFWGSNEQFF. The CDR3 coding sequence is TGTGCCAGCAGTTTTTGGGGTTCCAATGAGCAGTTCTTC.

The rearrangement joins TRBV20-1 to TRBJ2-1; possible D gene TRBD1, 6 bases. The germline CDR1 and CDR2 sequences are DFQATT and SNEGSKA (reference sequence). The CDR3 totals 13 residues. For the CDR3, the DNA is TGCTCCTCAGGGGCGCGTCTTTCCAATGAGCAGTTCTTC. This gives the protein CSSGARLSNEQFF.